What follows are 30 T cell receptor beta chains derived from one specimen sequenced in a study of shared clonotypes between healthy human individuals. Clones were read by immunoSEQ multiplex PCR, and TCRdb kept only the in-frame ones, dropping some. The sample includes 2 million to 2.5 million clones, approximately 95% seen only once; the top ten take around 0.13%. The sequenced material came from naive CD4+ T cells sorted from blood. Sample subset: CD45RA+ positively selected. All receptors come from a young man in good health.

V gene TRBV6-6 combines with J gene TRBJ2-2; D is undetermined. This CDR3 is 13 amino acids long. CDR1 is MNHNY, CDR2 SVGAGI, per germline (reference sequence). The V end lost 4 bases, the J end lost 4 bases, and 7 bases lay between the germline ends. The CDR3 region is CASSWVPTGELFF. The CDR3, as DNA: TGTGCCAGCAGTTGGGTCCCCACCGGGGAGCTGTTTTTT.

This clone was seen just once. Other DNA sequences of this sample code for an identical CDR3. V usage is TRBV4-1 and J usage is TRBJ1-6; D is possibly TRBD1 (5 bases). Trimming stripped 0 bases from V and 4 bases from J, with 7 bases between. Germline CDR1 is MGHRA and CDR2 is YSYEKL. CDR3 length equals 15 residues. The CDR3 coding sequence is TGCGCCAGCAGCCAAGAAGCAGGGTATAATTCACCCCTCCACTTT. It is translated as CASSQEAGYNSPLHF.

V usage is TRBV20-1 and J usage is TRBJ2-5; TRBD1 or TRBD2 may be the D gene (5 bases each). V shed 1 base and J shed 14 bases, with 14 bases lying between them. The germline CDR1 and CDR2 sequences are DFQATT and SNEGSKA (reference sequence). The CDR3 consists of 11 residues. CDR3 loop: CSARVGVGDYF. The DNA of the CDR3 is TGCAGTGCTAGAGTTGGGGTGGGGGATTACTTC.

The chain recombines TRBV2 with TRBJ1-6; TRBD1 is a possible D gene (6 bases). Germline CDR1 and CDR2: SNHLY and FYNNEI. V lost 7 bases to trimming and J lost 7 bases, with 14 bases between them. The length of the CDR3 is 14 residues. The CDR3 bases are TGTGCCAGCACCCCGGACAGTTTGAATTCACCCCTCCACTTT. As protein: CASTPDSLNSPLHF.

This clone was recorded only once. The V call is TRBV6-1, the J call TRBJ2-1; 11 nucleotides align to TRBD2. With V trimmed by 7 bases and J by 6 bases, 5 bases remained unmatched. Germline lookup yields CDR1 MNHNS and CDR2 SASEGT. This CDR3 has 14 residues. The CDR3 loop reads CASIDSGRANEQFF. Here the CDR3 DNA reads TGTGCCAGCATCGATAGCGGGAGGGCCAATGAGCAGTTCTTC.

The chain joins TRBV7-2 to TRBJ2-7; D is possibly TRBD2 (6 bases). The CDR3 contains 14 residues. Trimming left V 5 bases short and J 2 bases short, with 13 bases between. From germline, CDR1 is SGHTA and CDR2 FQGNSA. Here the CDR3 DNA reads TGTGCCAGCAGCCCAGATGCGGGGACCTACGAGCAGTACTTC. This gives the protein CASSPDAGTYEQYF.

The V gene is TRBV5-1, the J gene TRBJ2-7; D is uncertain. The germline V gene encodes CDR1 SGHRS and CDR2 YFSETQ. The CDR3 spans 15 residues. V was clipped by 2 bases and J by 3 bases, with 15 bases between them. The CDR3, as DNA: TGCGCCAGCAGCTTCCAGGAGAATAGACTCTACGAGCAGTACTTC. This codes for CASSFQENRLYEQYF.

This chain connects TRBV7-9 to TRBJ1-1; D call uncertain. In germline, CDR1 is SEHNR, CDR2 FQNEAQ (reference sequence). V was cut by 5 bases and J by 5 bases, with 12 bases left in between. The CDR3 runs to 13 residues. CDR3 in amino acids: CASSTHLATEAFF. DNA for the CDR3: TGTGCCAGCAGCACACATCTGGCGACTGAAGCTTTCTTT.

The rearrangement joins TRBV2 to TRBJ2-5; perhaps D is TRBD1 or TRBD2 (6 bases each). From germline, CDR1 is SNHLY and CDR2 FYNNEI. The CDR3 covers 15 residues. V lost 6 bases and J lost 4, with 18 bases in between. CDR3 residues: CASRILTGGAETQYF. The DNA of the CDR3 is TGTGCCAGCAGGATACTGACAGGAGGGGCAGAGACCCAGTACTTC.

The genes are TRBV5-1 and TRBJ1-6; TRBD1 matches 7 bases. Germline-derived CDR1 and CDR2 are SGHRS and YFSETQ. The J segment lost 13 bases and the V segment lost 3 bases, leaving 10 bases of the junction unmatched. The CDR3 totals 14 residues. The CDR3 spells CASSSGGTASPLHF. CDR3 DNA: TGCGCCAGCAGCTCCGGTGGGACAGCCTCCCCCCTCCACTTT.

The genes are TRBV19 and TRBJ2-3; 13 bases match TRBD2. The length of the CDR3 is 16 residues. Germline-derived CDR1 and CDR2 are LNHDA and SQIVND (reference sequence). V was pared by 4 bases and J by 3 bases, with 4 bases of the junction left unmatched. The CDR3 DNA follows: TGTGCCAGTAGTACCATGGGACTAGCGGGAACAGATACGCAGTATTTT. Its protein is CASSTMGLAGTDTQYF.

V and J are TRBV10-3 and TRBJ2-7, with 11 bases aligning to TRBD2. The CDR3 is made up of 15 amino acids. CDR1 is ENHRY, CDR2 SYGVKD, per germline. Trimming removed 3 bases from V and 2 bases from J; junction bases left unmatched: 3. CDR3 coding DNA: TGTGCCATCAGTGATAGCGGGGGGGCGGCCTACGAGCAGTACTTC. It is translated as CAISDSGGAAYEQYF.

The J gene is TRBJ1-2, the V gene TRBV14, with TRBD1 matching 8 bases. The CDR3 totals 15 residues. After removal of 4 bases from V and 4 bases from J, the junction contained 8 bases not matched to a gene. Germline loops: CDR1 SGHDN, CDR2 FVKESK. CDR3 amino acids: CASSPQGGGIYGYTF. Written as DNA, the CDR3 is TGTGCCAGCAGCCCACAGGGGGGAGGAATCTATGGCTACACCTTC. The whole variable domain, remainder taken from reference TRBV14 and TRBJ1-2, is EAGVTQFPSHSVIEKGQTVTLRCDPISGHDNLYWYRRVMGKEIKFLLHFVKESKQDESGMPNNRFLAERTGGTYSTLKVQPAELEDSGVYFCASSPQGGGIYGYTFGSGTRLTVV.

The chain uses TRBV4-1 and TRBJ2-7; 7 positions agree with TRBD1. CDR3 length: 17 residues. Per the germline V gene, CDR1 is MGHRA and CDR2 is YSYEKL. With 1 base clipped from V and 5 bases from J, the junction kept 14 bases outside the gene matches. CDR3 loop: CASSQVPSSTGKNEQYF. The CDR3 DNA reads TGCGCCAGCAGCCAAGTTCCCTCTTCGACAGGGAAGAACGAGCAGTACTTC.

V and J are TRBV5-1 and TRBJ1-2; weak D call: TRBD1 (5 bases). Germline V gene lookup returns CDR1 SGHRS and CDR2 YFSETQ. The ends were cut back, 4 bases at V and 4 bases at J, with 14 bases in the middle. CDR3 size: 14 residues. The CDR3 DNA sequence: TGCGCCAGCAGCCGGGAAGGACAAACCTATGGCTACACCTTC. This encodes CASSREGQTYGYTF. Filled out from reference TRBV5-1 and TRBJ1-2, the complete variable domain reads KAGVTQTPRYLIKTRGQQVTLSCSPISGHRSVSWYQQTPGQGLQFLFEYFSETQRNKGNFPGRFSGRQFSNSRSEMNVSTLELGDSALYLCASSREGQTYGYTFGSGTRLTVV.

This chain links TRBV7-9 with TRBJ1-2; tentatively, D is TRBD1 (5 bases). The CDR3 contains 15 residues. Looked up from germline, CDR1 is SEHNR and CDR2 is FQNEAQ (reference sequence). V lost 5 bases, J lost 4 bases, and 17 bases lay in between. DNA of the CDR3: TGTGCCAGCAGCGCCCCGGGACGGCGACCCTATGGCTACACCTTC. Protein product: CASSAPGRRPYGYTF.

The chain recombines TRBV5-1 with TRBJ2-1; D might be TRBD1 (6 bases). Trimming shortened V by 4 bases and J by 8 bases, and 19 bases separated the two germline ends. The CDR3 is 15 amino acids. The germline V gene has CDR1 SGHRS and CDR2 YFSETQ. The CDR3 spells CASSPSQFGGDEQFF. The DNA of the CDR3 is TGCGCCAGCAGCCCCTCCCAGTTTGGGGGCGATGAGCAGTTCTTC.

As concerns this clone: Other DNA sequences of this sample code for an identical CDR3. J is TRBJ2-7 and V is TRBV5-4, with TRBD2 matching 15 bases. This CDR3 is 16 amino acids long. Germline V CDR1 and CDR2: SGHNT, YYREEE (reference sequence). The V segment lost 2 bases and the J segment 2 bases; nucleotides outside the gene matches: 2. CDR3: CASSLGLAGGTYEQYF. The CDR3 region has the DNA TGTGCCAGCAGCTTAGGACTAGCGGGGGGGACCTACGAGCAGTACTTC.

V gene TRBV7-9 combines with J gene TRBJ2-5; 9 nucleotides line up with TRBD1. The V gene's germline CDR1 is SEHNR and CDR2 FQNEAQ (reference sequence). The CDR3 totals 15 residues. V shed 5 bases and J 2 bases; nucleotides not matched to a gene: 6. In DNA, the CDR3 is TGTGCCAGCAGCCCGGGGACAGGGCAACAAGAGACCCAGTACTTC. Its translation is CASSPGTGQQETQYF.

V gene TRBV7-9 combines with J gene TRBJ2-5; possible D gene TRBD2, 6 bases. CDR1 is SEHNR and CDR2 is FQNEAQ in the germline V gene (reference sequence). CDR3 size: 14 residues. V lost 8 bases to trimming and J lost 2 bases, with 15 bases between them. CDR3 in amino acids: CASSGGSRQETQYF. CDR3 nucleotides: TGTGCCAGCTCCGGGGGATCAAGACAAGAGACCCAGTACTTC.

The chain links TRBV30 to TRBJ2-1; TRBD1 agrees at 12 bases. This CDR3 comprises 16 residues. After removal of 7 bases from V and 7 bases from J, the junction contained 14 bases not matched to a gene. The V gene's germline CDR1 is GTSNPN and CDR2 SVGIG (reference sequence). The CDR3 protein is CASTGRGDRGRNEQFF. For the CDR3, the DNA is TGTGCCTCCACGGGAAGGGGGGACAGGGGGCGTAATGAGCAGTTCTTC.

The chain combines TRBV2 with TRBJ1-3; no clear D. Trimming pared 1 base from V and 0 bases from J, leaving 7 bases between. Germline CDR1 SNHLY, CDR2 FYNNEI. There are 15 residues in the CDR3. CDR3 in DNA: TGTGCCAGCAGTGAAGAGAACAACTCTGGAAACACCATATATTTT. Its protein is CASSEENNSGNTIYF.

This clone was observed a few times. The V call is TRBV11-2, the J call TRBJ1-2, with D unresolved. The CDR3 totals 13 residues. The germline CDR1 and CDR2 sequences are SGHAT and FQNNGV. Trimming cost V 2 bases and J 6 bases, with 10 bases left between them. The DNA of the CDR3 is TGTGCCAGCAGCTTAACCGGGCAGGATGGCTACACCTTC. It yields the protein CASSLTGQDGYTF. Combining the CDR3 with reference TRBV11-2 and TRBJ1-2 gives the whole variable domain EAGVAQSPRYKIIEKRQSVAFWCNPISGHATLYWYQQILGQGPKLLIQFQNNGVVDDSQLPKDRFSAERLKGVDSTLKIQPAKLEDSAVYLCASSLTGQDGYTFGSGTRLTVV.

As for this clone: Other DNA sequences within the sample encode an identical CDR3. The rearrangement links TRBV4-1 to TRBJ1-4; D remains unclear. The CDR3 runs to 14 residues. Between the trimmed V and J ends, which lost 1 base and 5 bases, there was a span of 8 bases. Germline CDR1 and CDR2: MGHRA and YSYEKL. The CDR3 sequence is CASSQGDRNEKLFF. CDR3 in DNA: TGCGCCAGCAGCCAAGGTGATAGAAATGAAAAACTGTTTTTT.

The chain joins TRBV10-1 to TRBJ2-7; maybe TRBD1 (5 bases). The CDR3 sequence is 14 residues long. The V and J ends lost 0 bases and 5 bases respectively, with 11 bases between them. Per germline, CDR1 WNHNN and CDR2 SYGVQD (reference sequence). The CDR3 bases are TGCGCCAGCAGTGAGTCATACAGGTCCAACGAGCAGTACTTC. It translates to CASSESYRSNEQYF.

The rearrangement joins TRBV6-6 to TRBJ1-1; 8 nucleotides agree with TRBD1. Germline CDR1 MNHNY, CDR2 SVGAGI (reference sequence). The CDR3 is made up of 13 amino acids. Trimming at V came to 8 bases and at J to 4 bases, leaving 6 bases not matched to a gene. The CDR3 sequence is CASVGQGRTEAFF. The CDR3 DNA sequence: TGTGCCAGCGTCGGACAGGGTCGCACTGAAGCTTTCTTT.

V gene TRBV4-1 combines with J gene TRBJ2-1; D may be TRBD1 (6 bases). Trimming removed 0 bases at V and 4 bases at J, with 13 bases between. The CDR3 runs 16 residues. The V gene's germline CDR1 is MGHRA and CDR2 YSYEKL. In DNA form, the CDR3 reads TGCGCCAGCAGCCAAGAAGGCAGGGGCGCTTACAATGAGCAGTTCTTC. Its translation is CASSQEGRGAYNEQFF.

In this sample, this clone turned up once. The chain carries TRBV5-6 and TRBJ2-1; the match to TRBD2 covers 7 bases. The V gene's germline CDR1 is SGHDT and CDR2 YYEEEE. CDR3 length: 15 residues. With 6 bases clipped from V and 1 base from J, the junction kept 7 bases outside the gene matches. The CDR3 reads CASTPLAASYNEQFF. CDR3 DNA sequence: TGTGCCAGCACCCCTCTAGCGGCTTCCTACAATGAGCAGTTCTTC. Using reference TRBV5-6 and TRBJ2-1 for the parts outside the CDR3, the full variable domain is DAGVTQSPTHLIKTRGQQVTLRCSPKSGHDTVSWYQQALGQGPQFIFQYYEEEERQRGNFPDRFSGHQFPNYSSELNVNALLLGDSALYLCASTPLAASYNEQFFGPGTRLTVL.

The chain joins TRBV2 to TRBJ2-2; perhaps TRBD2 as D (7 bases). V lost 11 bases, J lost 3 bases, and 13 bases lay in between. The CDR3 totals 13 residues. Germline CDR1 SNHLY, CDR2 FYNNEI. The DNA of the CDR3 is TGTGCCTGTCGGGGGGCTTACACCGGGGAGCTGTTTTTT. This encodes CACRGAYTGELFF.

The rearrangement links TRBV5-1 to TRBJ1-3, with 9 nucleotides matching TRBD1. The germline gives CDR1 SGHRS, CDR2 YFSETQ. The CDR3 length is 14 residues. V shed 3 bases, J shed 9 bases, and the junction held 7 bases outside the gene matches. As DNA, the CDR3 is TGCGCCAGCAGCTCGGACAGGGGCCGAACCACCATATATTTT. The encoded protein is CASSSDRGRTTIYF.